This TCR beta chain derives from a study of cytomegalovirus exposure and HLA in healthy donors (dated 2017 in TCRdb). Turning to the overall study: The 666 repertoires of the first cohort and the 95 to 150 validation repertoires were produced on the same platform, according to a later analysis. In addition to the first cohort of 666 subjects, a separate validation cohort of approximately 110 different subjects was used. The study combined high-throughput TCR immunosequencing, statistical association of individual TCRs with disease status, and machine learning to predict cytomegalovirus infection status. The study was designed to test whether signatures of past pathogen exposure could be identified by cataloging public T cell receptors. What the study reported, not specific to this receptor: The classifier was reported to diagnose cytomegalovirus status with high specificity and sensitivity in both the original and validation cohorts. The authors suggested that the approach could potentially be generalized to other disease states and immunological phenotypes. Most TCR sequences were observed very rarely across donors, whereas some public TCRs were present in many individuals. In the study, approximately 160 TCR beta chains were listed as associated with cytomegalovirus. A few of the identified cytomegalovirus-associated TCR beta chains were confirmed in vitro to be specific for cytomegalovirus antigens. A later analysis had no HLA typing for the validation cohort, so co-occurrence there was scored across all 130 or so repertoires. Subsequent analysis determined that TCRs grouped into clusters in the first cohort also showed a tendency toward co-occurrence across the roughly 110 validation repertoires, and 94% of cluster scores exceeded 0.

The cysteine opens and the phenylalanine closes a CDR3 of 12 amino acids. Only the CDR3 region is kept as DNA, spanning 36 bases read in frame from base 1. CDR1 and CDR2 (LNHDA, SQIVND) derive from the germline V gene (reference sequence). The junction shows trimming of 10 bases on V and 1 base on J, plus 10 bases between the germline ends. As regards this clone: The target of this receptor is not known. No qualities accompany the bases; no much larger clone lies one base away.

The receptor library was made with the immunoSEQ multiplex PCR assay. Under the source paper's analysis protocol: A statistical classification framework was developed to diagnose cytomegalovirus status using the catalog of TCR beta chain sequences. This immuneACCESS table, as held by TCRdb, lists in-frame sequences with V and J called but not all clones. Of the missing ones, under half trace to an unresolved V gene in checked studies; the others have no known cause. V and J calls and clone size come straight from that table; D and trimming were deduced from the DNA. Counted in this sample were 100,000 to 150,000 clones; roughly 87% of them appeared once. The ten most abundant clones make up 1.1% of the sample. The donors belonged to the validation cohort of about 110 subjects, which was separate from the roughly 700-subject first cohort.

The V and J segments used are TRBV19 and TRBJ1-1, with the D gene not confidently named. Sequences were obtained from PBMCs. The receptor was isolated from a woman between 18 and 29 years old in good health and CMV-seronegative. The CDR3 has the sequence CATRRENTEAFF. The nucleotides read TGTGCCACCAGACGGGAGAACACTGAAGCTTTCTTT.